The entry that follows covers one T cell receptor (beta chain) sequence. V was cut by 6 bases and J by 6 bases, with 15 bases left in between. This CDR3 is built from 14 residues. This entry belongs to a study of T cells in Graves' hyperthyroidism and ophthalmopathy. Researchers amplified the TCR beta CDR3 regions from RNA transcripts. A first-round RT-PCR of the TCR CDR3 used the HTBI primer set. TCRdb used MiXCR to reprocess the multiplex PCR reads, holding one entry per CDR3 protein. The sample carries 600,000 or so distinct CDR3 sequences, about 43% recorded once. The chain links TRBV12-3 or TRBV12-4 to TRBJ1-5; tentative D call: TRBD1 (6 bases). This clonotype was obtained from a woman aged 18-30 years with Graves' hyperthyroidism. The specimen sequenced was peripheral blood or thyroid tissue (not recorded which). The DNA of the CDR3 is TGTGCCAGCAGCCAAGGGGGGCCGGGTCAGCCCCAGCATTTT. It is translated as CASSQGGPGQPQHF.